This TCR beta chain was recorded in a study of control samples from healthy donors and cancer patients. The trim removed 7 bases at V and 2 bases at J, leaving 5 bases unmatched. The CDR3 has 14 amino acids. CDR1 is SNHLY, CDR2 FYNNEI, per germline. Measured with immunoSEQ multiplex PCR; TCRdb has only the in-frame clones, and not every one. Of around 85,000 clones listed, approximately 88% are singletons. This TCR came from an older woman in good health. This sequence joins TRBV2 and TRBJ2-7, with 10 nucleotides matching TRBD2. Sequencing was carried out using blood. The CDR3 here is CASNPGLAPYEQYF. The CDR3 region has the DNA TGTGCCAGCAATCCGGGACTAGCGCCCTACGAGCAGTACTTC.